The next 2 T cell receptor beta chains were all read from a single sample in a study of response to subunit inactivated influenza vaccine. TCRdb fed the RT-PCR reads into MiXCR, producing one record per CDR3 protein. Of around 600,000 distinct CDR3 sequences in the sample, about 10% were seen once. Another study also made use of these data, one on T cells expressing NK-cell markers. Turning to that study: Synthesis of TCR beta cDNA relied on 5'RACE template switching carrying UMIs.

The sample here was PBMCs from blood, taken on the day of vaccination. The receptors derive from a man between 50 and 59 years old who received an inactivated influenza vaccine.

The table lists this clonotype with many counts. The genes are TRBV6-2 or TRBV6-3 and TRBJ2-7; D is unresolved. Germline CDR1 MNHEY, CDR2 SVGEGT. This CDR3 region has 13 residues. Trimming took 0 bases from V and 1 from J, leaving 4 bases between them. The CDR3, as DNA: TGTGCCAGCAGTTACTCGATATCCTACGAGCAGTACTTC. It encodes CASSYSISYEQYF.

This chain connects TRBV29-1 to TRBJ2-6; no reliable D call. Trimming cost V 7 bases and J 0 bases, with 10 bases left between them. The CDR3 extends over 14 amino acids. Germline loops: CDR1 SQVTM, CDR2 ANQGSEA. The CDR3 DNA reads as TGCAGCGCCAGACATGGCTCTGGGGCCAACGTCCTGACTTTC. This translates into CSARHGSGANVLTF.